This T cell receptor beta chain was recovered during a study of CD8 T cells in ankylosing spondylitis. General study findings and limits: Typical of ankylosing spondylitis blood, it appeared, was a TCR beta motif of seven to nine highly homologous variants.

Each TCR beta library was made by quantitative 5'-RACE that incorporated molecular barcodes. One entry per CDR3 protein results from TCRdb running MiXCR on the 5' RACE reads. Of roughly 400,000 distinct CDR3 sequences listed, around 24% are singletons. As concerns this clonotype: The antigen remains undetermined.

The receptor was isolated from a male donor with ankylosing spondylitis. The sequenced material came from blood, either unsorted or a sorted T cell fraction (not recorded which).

Here the CDR3 reads CAISEGTYSNQPQHF. DNA for the CDR3: TGTGCCATCAGTGAAGGAACGTATAGCAATCAGCCCCAGCATTTT. The gene calls are TRBV10-3 and TRBJ1-5; D call uncertain. Germline CDR1 ENHRY, CDR2 SYGVKD. This CDR3 comprises 15 residues. V lost 3 bases to trimming and J lost 0 bases, with 9 bases between them.